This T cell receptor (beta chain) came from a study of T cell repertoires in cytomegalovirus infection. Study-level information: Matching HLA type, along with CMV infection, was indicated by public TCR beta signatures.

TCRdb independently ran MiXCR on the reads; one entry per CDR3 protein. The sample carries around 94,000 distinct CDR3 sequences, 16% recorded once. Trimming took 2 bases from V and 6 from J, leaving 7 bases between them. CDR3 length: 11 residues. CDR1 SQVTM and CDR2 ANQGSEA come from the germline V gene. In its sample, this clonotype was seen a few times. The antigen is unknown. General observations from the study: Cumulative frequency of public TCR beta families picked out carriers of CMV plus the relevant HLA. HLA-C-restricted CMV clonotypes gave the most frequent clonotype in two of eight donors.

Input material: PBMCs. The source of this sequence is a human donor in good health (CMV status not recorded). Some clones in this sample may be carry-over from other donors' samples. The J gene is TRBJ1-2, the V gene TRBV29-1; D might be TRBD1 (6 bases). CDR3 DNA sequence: TGCAGCGTTGAACGACAGGATGGCTACACCTTC. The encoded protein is CSVERQDGYTF.